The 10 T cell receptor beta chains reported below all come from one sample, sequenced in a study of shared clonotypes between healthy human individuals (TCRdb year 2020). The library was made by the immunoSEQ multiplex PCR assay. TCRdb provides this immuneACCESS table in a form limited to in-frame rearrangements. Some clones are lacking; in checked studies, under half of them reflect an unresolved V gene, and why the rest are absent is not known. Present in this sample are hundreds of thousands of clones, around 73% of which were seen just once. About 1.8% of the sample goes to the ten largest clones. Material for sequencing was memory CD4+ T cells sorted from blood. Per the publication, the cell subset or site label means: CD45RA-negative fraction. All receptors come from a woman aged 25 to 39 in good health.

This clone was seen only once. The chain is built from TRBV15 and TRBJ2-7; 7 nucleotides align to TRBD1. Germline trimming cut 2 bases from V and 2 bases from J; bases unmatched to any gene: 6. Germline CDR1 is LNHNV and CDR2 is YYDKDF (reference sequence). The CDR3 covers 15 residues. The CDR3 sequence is CATSRTRDSPYEQYF. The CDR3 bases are TGTGCCACCAGCAGAACAAGGGACAGTCCCTACGAGCAGTACTTC.

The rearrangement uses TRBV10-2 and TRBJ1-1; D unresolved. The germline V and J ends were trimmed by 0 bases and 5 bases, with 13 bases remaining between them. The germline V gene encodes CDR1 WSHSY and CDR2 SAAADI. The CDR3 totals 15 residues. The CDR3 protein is CASSESTGSKTEAFF. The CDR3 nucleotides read TGCGCCAGCAGTGAGTCGACGGGAAGTAAGACTGAAGCTTTCTTT.

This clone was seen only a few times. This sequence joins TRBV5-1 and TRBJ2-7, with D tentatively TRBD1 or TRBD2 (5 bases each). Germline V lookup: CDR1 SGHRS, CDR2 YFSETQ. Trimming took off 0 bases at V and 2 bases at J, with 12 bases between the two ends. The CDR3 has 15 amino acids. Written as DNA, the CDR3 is TGCGCCAGCAGCTTGGCCGGGACGACCACCTACGAGCAGTACTTC. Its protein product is CASSLAGTTTYEQYF.

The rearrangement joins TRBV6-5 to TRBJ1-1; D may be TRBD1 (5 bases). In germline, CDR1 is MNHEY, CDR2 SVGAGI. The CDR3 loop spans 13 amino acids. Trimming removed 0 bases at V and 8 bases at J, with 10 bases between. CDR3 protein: CASSYSRDREAFF. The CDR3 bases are TGTGCCAGCAGTTACTCCAGGGACCGAGAAGCTTTCTTT.

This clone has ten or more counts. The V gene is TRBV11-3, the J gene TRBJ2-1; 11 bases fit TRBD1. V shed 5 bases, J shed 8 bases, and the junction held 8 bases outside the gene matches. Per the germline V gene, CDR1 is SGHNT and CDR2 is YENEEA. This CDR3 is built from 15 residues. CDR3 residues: CASSPGQGAVDEQFF. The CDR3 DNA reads TGTGCCAGCAGCCCCGGACAGGGGGCAGTGGATGAGCAGTTCTTC.

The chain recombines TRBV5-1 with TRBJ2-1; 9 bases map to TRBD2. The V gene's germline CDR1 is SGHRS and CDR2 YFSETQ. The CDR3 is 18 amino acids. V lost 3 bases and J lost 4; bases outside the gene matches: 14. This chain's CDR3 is CASSWRGGASGDYNEQFF. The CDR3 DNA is TGCGCCAGCAGCTGGCGCGGCGGGGCTAGCGGGGATTACAATGAGCAGTTCTTC.

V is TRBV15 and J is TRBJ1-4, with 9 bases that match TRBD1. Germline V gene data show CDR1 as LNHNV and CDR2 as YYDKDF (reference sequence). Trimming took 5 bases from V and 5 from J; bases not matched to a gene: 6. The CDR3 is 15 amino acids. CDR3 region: CATSGFDRGNEKLFF. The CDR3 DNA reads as TGTGCCACCAGCGGCTTCGACAGGGGGAATGAAAAACTGTTTTTT. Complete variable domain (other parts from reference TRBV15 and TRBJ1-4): DAMVIQNPRYQVTQFGKPVTLSCSQTLNHNVMYWYQQKSSQAPKLLFHYYDKDFNNEADTPDNFQSRRPNTSFCFLDIRSPGLGDTAMYLCATSGFDRGNEKLFFGSGTQLSVL.

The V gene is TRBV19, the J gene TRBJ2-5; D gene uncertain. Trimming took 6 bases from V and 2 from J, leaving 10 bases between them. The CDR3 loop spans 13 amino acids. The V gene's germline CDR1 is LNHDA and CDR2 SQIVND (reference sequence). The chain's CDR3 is CASRPESQETQYF. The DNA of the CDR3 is TGTGCCAGTAGACCGGAAAGTCAAGAGACCCAGTACTTC.

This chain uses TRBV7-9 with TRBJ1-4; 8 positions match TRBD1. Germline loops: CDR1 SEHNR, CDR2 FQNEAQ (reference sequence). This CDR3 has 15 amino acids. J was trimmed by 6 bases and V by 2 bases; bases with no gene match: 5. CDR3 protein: CASSLWTGRDEKLFF. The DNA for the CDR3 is TGTGCCAGCAGCTTATGGACAGGGAGGGATGAAAAACTGTTTTTT.

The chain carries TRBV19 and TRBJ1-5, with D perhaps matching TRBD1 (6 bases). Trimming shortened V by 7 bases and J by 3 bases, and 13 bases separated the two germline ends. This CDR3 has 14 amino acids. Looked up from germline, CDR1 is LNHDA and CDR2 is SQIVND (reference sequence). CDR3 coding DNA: TGTGCCAGTACGCAACAGGGACTCAATCAGCCCCAGCATTTT. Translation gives CASTQQGLNQPQHF.